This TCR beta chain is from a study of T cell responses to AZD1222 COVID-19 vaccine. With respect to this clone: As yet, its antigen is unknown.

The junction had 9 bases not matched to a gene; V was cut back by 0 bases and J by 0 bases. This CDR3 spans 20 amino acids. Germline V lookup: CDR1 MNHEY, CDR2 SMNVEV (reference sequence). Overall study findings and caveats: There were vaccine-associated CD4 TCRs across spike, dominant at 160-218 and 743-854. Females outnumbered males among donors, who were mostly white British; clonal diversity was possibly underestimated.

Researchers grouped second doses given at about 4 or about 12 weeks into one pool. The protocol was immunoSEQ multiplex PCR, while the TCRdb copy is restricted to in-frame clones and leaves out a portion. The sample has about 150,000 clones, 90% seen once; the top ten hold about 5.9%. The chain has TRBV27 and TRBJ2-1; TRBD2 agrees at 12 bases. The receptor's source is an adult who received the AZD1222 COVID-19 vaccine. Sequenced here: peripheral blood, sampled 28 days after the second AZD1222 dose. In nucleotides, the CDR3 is TGTGCCAGCAGTTTATCTGGAGGGCTAGCGGGAGGGCCCTCCTACAATGAGCAGTTCTTC. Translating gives CASSLSGGLAGGPSYNEQFF.